This record covers a single T cell receptor (beta chain). What it binds is not known. Prepared TCR beta cDNA libraries contained unique molecular identifiers. Starting from around 0.96 to 9.9 million T cells, the study yielded 460,000 or so cDNA molecules. TCRdb reprocessed the PCR reads with MiXCR, giving one entry per CDR3 protein. The sample comprises approximately 690,000 distinct CDR3 sequences, around 64% of which are singletons, and around 11% rests with the top ten. This record comes from a study of post-analysis software for immune sequencing data. About the research overall: Relapsing-remitting, secondary progressive and progressive-relapsing multiple sclerosis were all included among the disease courses. Study conclusions and caveats: The five TRBV segments detected at higher frequency in patients than in controls included TRBV5-6, TRBV5-1 and TRBV20-1. Controls had significantly higher normalized Chao1 diversity than multiple sclerosis patients.

The CDR3 extends over 14 amino acids. Germline V gives CDR1 MGHRA, CDR2 YSYEKL. V dropped 2 bases and J dropped 3 bases, with 11 bases sitting between them. The sequenced sample consisted of blood. V gene TRBV4-1 combines with J gene TRBJ2-7; D not certain. This sequence originates from a girl aged 2-15 years with multiple sclerosis. The CDR3 region has the DNA TGCGCCAGCAGCCAAAACTCCGGAGTCTACGAGCAGTACTTC. Translated: CASSQNSGVYEQYF.